These 2 T cell receptor beta chains came from one sample sequenced in a study of post-analysis software for immune sequencing data. Their specific antigens are unknown. General study results and limits: Comparison of patients with controls showed about 5 TRBV segments more frequent in patients, TRBV5-6, TRBV5-1 and TRBV20-1 among them.

Incorporated into the TCR beta cDNA libraries were unique molecular identifiers, which served to reduce PCR and sequencing biases. Using its own MiXCR run on the PCR reads, TCRdb lists one record per CDR3 protein. Altogether hundreds of thousands of distinct CDR3 sequences are present, around 64% being singletons, with the ten largest covering 10% to 12%. Material for sequencing was blood. The receptors originated from a girl under 10 years old with multiple sclerosis.

This clonotype was picked up a small number of times. V is TRBV3-1 and J is TRBJ1-1; possibly TRBD1 for D (5 bases). V was shortened by 4 bases and J by 0 bases, with 15 bases between the two germline ends. Germline V gene lookup returns CDR1 LGHDT and CDR2 YNNKEL (reference sequence). This CDR3 has 16 residues. This CDR3 is CASSPRQQIMNTEAFF. CDR3 coding DNA: TGTGCCAGCAGCCCCAGACAGCAGATTATGAACACTGAAGCTTTCTTT.

The chain has TRBV4-1 and TRBJ2-1; D unclear. The CDR3 contains 19 residues. CDR1 and CDR2 from the germline V gene are MGHRA and YSYEKL. The V end lost 3 bases, the J end lost 0 bases, and 21 bases lay between the germline ends. The CDR3 protein is CASSQVFPPTPSSYNEQFF. The DNA of the CDR3 is TGCGCCAGCAGCCAGGTCTTTCCTCCGACCCCGAGCTCCTACAATGAGCAGTTCTTC.